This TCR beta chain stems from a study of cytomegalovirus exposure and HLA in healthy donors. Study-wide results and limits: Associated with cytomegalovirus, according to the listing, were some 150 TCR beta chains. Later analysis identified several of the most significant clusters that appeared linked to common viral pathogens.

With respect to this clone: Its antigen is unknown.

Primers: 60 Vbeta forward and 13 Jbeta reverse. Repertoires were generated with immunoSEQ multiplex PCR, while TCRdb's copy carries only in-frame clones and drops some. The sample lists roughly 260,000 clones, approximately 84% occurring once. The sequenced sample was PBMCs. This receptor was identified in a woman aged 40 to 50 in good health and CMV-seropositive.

CDR3 protein: CASSTHNRGPSNQPQHF. Written as DNA, the CDR3 is TGTGCCAGCAGCACTCACAACAGGGGCCCGAGCAATCAGCCCCAGCATTTT. V and J are TRBV21-1 and TRBJ1-5; TRBD1, the table's D call, was not compared with the DNA. TRBV21-1 is described as a pseudogene. The CDR3 consists of 17 residues.